One TCR beta chain is described in this entry. CDR1 and CDR2 from the germline V gene are LNHDA and SQIVND (reference sequence). CDR3 length: 14 amino acids. Trimming removed 7 bases at V and 5 bases at J, with 16 bases between. The sample originates from a study of shared T cell receptors in the human thymus. The repertoire was sequenced with immunoSEQ multiplex PCR; TCRdb's copy has only in-frame clones and lacks some. The sample has 700,000 or so clones, approximately 85% seen once. In addition, the sample was reused for a study of human thymus T cells.

The V and J genes are TRBV19 and TRBJ2-3, with D possibly matching TRBD2 (5 bases). Sequencing was carried out using thymocytes. The TCR comes from a girl in the first two years of life with a congenital heart defect. The CDR3 spells CASTSIPRGDTQYF. Written as DNA, the CDR3 is TGTGCCAGTACCTCGATTCCCCGGGGAGATACGCAGTATTTT. Looking up the rest from reference TRBV19 and TRBJ2-3 gives the full variable domain: DGGITQSPKYLFRKEGQNVTLSCEQNLNHDAMYWYRQDPGQGLRLIYYSQIVNDFQKGDIAEGYSVSREKKESFPLTVTSAQKNPTAFYLCASTSIPRGDTQYFGPGTRLTVL.